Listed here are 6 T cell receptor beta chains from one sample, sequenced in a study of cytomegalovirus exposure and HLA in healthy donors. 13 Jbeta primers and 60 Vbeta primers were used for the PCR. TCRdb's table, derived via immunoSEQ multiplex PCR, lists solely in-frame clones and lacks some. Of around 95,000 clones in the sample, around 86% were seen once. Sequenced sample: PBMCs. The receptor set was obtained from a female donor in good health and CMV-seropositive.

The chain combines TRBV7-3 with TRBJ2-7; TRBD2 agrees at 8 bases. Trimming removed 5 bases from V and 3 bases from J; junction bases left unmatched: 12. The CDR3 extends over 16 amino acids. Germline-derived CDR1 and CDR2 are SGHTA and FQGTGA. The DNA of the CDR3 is TGTGCCAGCAGCCCAAAGGGGACTAGGGGGGACTACGAGCAGTACTTC. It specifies CASSPKGTRGDYEQYF.

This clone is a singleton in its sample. Written as DNA, the CDR3 is TGCGCCAGCAGCTTGGGGACAGGGGGAAACGAGCAGTACTTC. It codes for CASSLGTGGNEQYF. V is TRBV5-1 and J is TRBJ2-7; 10 positions match TRBD1. The CDR3 consists of 14 residues. Germline assignment: CDR1 SGHRS and CDR2 YFSETQ. The J segment lost 5 bases and the V segment lost 0 bases, leaving 2 bases of the junction unmatched.

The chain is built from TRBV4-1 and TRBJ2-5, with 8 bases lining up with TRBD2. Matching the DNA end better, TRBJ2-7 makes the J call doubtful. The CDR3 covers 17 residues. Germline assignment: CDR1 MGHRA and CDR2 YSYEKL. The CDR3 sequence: CASSQVIPGLVRVEQYF. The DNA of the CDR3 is TGCGCCAGCAGCCAAGTCATCCCGGGACTAGTAAGGGTCGAGCAGTACTTC.

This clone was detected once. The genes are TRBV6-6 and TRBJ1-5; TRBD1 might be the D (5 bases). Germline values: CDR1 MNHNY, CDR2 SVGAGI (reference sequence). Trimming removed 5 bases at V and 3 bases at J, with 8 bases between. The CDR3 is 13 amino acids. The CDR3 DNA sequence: TGTGCCAGCAGTGACAGAACCAATCAGCCCCAGCATTTT. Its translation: CASSDRTNQPQHF.

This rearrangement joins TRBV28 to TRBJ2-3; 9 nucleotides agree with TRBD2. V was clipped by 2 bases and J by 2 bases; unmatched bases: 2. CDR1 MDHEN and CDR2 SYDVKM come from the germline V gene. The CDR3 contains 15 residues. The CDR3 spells CASSLAGGPTDTQYF. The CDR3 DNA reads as TGTGCCAGCAGTTTAGCGGGAGGGCCCACAGATACGCAGTATTTT. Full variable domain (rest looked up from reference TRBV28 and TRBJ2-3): DVKVTQSSRYLVKRTGEKVFLECVQDMDHENMFWYRQDPGLGLRLIYFSYDVKMKEKGDIPEGYSVSREKKERFSLILESASTNQTSMYLCASSLAGGPTDTQYFGPGTRLTVL.

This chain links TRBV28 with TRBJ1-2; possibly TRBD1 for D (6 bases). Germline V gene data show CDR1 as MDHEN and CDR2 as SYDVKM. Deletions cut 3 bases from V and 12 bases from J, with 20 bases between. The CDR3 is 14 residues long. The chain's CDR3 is CASSLARGLLWHTF. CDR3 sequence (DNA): TGTGCCAGCAGTTTGGCCAGGGGTCTTCTATGGCACACCTTC.